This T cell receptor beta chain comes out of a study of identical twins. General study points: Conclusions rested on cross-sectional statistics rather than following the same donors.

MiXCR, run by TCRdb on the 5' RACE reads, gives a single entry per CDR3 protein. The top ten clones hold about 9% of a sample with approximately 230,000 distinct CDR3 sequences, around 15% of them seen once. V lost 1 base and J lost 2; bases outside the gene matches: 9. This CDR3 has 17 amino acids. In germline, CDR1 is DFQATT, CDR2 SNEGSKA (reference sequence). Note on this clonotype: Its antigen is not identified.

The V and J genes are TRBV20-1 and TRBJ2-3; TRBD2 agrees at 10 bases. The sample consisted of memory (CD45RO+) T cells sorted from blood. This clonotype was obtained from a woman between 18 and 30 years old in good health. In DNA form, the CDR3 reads TGCAGTGCTAGAGTACGGACTAGCGGAATAAACACAGATACGCAGTATTTT. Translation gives CSARVRTSGINTDTQYF.